This T cell receptor beta chain is from a study of blood T cell repertoires in COVID-19. Study at large: From T cells, B-cell-depleted T cells, or PBMCs came the material, which was cDNA or gDNA.

TCRdb's copy holds only in-frame clones and misses some; the assay was immunoSEQ multiplex PCR. In the table there are more than 450,000 clones, about 90% of which are singletons. Participant ages covered about 18 to 90 years across around 22 US areas. Donors were grouped by their self-reported clinical history. Specimen: PBMCs or T cells enriched from blood (not recorded which). The sequence came from a woman under 30 who had recovered from COVID-19.

The CDR3 sequence: CAISESGDRSSYNEQFF. CDR3 nucleotide sequence: TGTGCCATCAGTGAGTCGGGGGACAGGAGCTCCTACAATGAGCAGTTCTTC. The rearrangement joins TRBV10-3 to TRBJ2-1; 8 nucleotides match TRBD1. CDR3 length: 17 residues. Germline values: CDR1 ENHRY, CDR2 SYGVKD. V dropped 0 bases and J dropped 0; count of bases not matched to a gene: 4.